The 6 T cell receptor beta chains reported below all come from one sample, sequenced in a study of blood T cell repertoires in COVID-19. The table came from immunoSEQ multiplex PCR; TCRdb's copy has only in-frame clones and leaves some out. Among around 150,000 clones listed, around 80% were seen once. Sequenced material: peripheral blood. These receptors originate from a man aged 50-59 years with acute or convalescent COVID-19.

For the CDR3, the DNA is TGTGCCAGCAGTGCCGACCTGGGGAGCCTACACACAGATACGCAGTATTTT. This translates into CASSADLGSLHTDTQYF. J is TRBJ2-3 and V is TRBV2; D perhaps matches TRBD2 (5 bases). The germline gives CDR1 SNHLY, CDR2 FYNNEI. The length of the CDR3 is 17 residues. V lost 4 bases and J lost 2, with 19 bases in between.

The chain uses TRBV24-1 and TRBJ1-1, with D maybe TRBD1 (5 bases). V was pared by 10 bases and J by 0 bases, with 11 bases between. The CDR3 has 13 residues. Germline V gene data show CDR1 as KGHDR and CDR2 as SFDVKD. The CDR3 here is CATGGGMNTEAFF. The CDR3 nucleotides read TGTGCCACGGGGGGGGGTATGAACACTGAAGCTTTCTTT.

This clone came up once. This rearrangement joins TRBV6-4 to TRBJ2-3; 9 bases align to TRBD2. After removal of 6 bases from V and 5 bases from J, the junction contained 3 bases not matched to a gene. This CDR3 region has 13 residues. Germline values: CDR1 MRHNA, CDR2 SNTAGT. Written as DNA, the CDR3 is TGTGCCAGCAGACTTAGCGGGGGAGATACGCAGTATTTT. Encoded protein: CASRLSGGDTQYF.

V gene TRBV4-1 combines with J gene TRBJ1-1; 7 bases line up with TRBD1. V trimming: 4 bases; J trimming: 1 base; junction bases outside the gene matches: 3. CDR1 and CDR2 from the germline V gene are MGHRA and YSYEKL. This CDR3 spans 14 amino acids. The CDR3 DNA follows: TGCGCCAGCAGCCTCGGGACAGCGAACACTGAAGCTTTCTTT. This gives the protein CASSLGTANTEAFF.

CDR3 coding DNA: TGTGCCAGCAGCTTGGAGAGGGCAGCTTTCTTT. Amino acids: CASSLERAAFF. The chain carries TRBV7-2 and TRBJ1-1; D gene uncertain. Germline V gene data show CDR1 as SGHTA and CDR2 as FQGNSA. V was cut by 3 bases and J by 10 bases, with 9 bases left in between. This CDR3 has 11 amino acids. Combining the CDR3 with reference TRBV7-2 and TRBJ1-1 gives the whole variable domain GAGVSQSPSNKVTEKGKDVELRCDPISGHTALYWYRQSLGQGLEFLIYFQGNSAPDKSGLPSDRFSAERTGGSVSTLTIQRTQQEDSAVYLCASSLERAAFFGQGTRLTVV.

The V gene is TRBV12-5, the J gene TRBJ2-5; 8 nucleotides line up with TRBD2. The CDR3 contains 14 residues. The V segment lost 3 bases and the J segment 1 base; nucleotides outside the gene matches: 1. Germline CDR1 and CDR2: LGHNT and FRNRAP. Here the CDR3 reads CASGLGLAQETQYF. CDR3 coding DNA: TGTGCTAGTGGTTTAGGACTAGCCCAAGAGACCCAGTACTTC.